One sample yielded the 22 T cell receptor beta chains listed below, sequenced in a study of response to subunit inactivated influenza vaccine listed by TCRdb under 2018. Receptor libraries were prepared by RT-PCR. The run used an Illumina HiSeq 2500. The public reads were quality trimmed at Q25 with fastp and then assembled into clones with MiXCR by TCRdb, keeping productive beta chains. Rows with one shared CDR3 protein collapse into an entry with the most common genes and DNA. The sample yields around 790,000 distinct CDR3 sequences; around 20% were counted once. The ten largest clones capture approximately 10% of the sample. The specimen was PBMCs from blood, collected 5 days after vaccination. These receptors all come from a man aged 50 to 59 who received an inactivated influenza vaccine. Donor details come from another sample of the same person, matched by shared clones.

This clonotype showed up just a few times. The J gene is TRBJ2-5, the V gene TRBV15; 12 bases align to TRBD1. Trimming removed 3 bases from V and 5 bases from J; junction bases left unmatched: 16. Germline V lookup: CDR1 LNHNV, CDR2 YYDKDF (reference sequence). This CDR3 has 19 amino acids. CDR3 DNA: TGTGCCACCAGCAGTCCTACAGACCGGGACAGGGGGCCGAGGGAGACCCAGTACTTC. It yields the protein CATSSPTDRDRGPRETQYF.

This clonotype was seen a handful of times. In nucleotides, the CDR3 is TGTGCCAGCAGTTTAGCGGGACAGGTGAATGGCTACACCTTC. Translated: CASSLAGQVNGYTF. The chain joins TRBV12-3 or TRBV12-4 to TRBJ1-2; 8 bases line up with TRBD1. The junction had 3 bases not matched to a gene; V was cut back by 0 bases and J by 6 bases. The CDR3 spans 14 residues.

Many counts were recorded for this clonotype. The rearrangement links TRBV24-1 to TRBJ2-1, with TRBD2 matching over 7 bases. Germline assignment: CDR1 KGHDR and CDR2 SFDVKD. Unmatched junction bases numbered 10, after V lost 7 bases and J lost 14 bases. The CDR3 sequence is 12 residues long. The CDR3 here is CATSATGTTEFF. CDR3 nucleotide sequence: TGTGCCACCAGCGCAACCGGGACTACTGAGTTCTTC.

The J gene is TRBJ2-5, the V gene TRBV6-6; the D is unclear. Trimming cost V 6 bases and J 5 bases, with 7 bases left between them. From germline, CDR1 is MNHNY and CDR2 SVGAGI (reference sequence). The CDR3 is 11 amino acids. The CDR3 reads CASSGPETQYF. The CDR3 DNA sequence: TGTGCCAGCAGCGGCCCCGAGACCCAGTACTTC.

In regard to this clonotype: The junction shows a germline mismatch at one end, possibly a read error. The chain is built from TRBV3-1 and TRBJ1-6; D uncertain. This CDR3 is built from 17 residues. Per the germline V gene, CDR1 is LGHDT and CDR2 is YNNKEL (reference sequence). The DNA for the CDR3 is TGTACCAGCAGTCCCCCCGATGGCCGCAGCCAGAATTCACCCCTCCACTTT. This codes for CTSSPPDGRSQNSPLHF.

This clonotype showed up just a few times. The chain carries TRBV5-6 and TRBJ1-2; D uncertain. Germline CDR1 reads SGHDT; CDR2 reads YYEEEE. This CDR3 spans 14 amino acids. Trimming removed 1 base from V and 4 bases from J, with 11 bases in between. This CDR3 is CASSLWTSRYGYTF. The CDR3 DNA follows: TGTGCCAGCAGCTTGTGGACGTCCCGCTATGGCTACACCTTC. Drawing the rest from reference TRBV5-6 and TRBJ1-2, the complete variable domain is DAGVTQSPTHLIKTRGQQVTLRCSPKSGHDTVSWYQQALGQGPQFIFQYYEEEERQRGNFPDRFSGHQFPNYSSELNVNALLLGDSALYLCASSLWTSRYGYTFGSGTRLTVV.

This clonotype was recorded many times. This sequence joins TRBV12-3 or TRBV12-4 and TRBJ2-7; the D is unclear. The V end was cut by 2 bases, the J end by 5 bases, with 7 bases between. The CDR3 has 12 residues. The CDR3 sequence is CASSLWRHEQYF. The CDR3 bases are TGTGCCAGCAGTTTATGGCGACACGAGCAGTACTTC.

This clonotype was seen repeatedly, ten times or more. This rearrangement joins TRBV7-2 to TRBJ2-2, with 7 positions matching TRBD1. With V trimmed by 6 bases and J by 4 bases, 8 bases remained unmatched. Germline V gene lookup returns CDR1 SGHTA and CDR2 FQGNSA. This CDR3 is 15 amino acids long. The CDR3 coding sequence is TGTGCCAGCAGTCCCCGGACAGGAGGCACCGGGGAGCTGTTTTTT. Amino acids: CASSPRTGGTGELFF.

This chain uses TRBV29-1 with TRBJ2-3, with D hard to call. Trimming stripped 3 bases from V and 2 bases from J, with 9 bases between. CDR3 length: 13 residues. Germline-derived CDR1 and CDR2 are SQVTM and ANQGSEA. CDR3 sequence reads: CSVDAGVTDTQYF. In DNA form, the CDR3 reads TGCAGCGTTGATGCAGGAGTCACAGATACGCAGTATTTT.

This clonotype has at least ten counts. The junction does not match germline at one end; this may be a read error. The chain uses TRBV7-2 and TRBJ2-3, with TRBD1 identical over 8 bases. The CDR3 consists of 14 residues. Looked up from germline, CDR1 is SGHTA and CDR2 is FQGNSA. The CDR3 protein is CASSLRQGTDTQYF. The CDR3, as DNA: TGCGCCAGCAGCTTGAGACAGGGGACAGATACGCAGTATTTT.

This clonotype was picked up a small number of times. The rearrangement uses TRBV11-2 and TRBJ1-6; possibly TRBD1 for D (5 bases). V shed 4 bases and J shed 5 bases, with 9 bases lying between them. The CDR3 spans 14 residues. The germline V gene encodes CDR1 SGHAT and CDR2 FQNNGV. The CDR3, as DNA: TGTGCCAGCAGCTCGGACACAGATAATTCACCCCTCCACTTT. Amino acid sequence: CASSSDTDNSPLHF.

The genes are TRBV5-1 and TRBJ2-5; 9 bases align to TRBD2. V dropped 3 bases and J dropped 4; count of bases not matched to a gene: 7. The CDR3 is made up of 15 amino acids. CDR1 SGHRS and CDR2 YFSETQ come from the germline V gene. CDR3 sequence (DNA): TGCGCCAGCAGCTCCGCGGGAGGGCCAGGAGAGACCCAGTACTTC. Amino acids: CASSSAGGPGETQYF.

There are a few counts of this clonotype. The V call is TRBV4-3, the J call TRBJ2-3; D unclear. Looked up from germline, CDR1 is LGHNA and CDR2 is YSLEER. Trimming removed 1 base at V and 2 bases at J, with 10 bases between. The CDR3 extends over 15 amino acids. CDR3 sequence reads: CASSQVRADTDTQYF. The CDR3 region has the DNA TGCGCCAGCAGCCAAGTCCGGGCGGACACAGATACGCAGTATTTT.

This chain uses TRBV7-2 with TRBJ1-6; D is unclear. Germline CDR1 reads SGHTA; CDR2 reads FQGNSA. Deletions cut 2 bases from V and 18 bases from J, with 23 bases between. There are 15 residues in the CDR3. The CDR3 nucleotides are TGTGCCAGCAGCTTATACAGTTTCGGGCCGCTTTTGCCCCACTTT. It encodes CASSLYSFGPLLPHF.

V is TRBV6-6 and J is TRBJ1-1; 9 nucleotides match TRBD1. The CDR3 totals 14 residues. With V trimmed by 6 bases and J by 6 bases, 8 bases remained unmatched. Germline CDR1 is MNHNY and CDR2 is SVGAGI (reference sequence). CDR3 amino acids: CASSRTGEDAEAFF. The CDR3 DNA reads TGTGCCAGCAGCCGGACAGGGGAAGATGCTGAAGCTTTCTTT.

The chain links TRBV20-1 to TRBJ2-7; 8 nucleotides agree with TRBD1. J lost 2 bases, V lost 3 bases, and 3 bases had no gene match. Germline V gene lookup returns CDR1 DFQATT and CDR2 SNEGSKA (reference sequence). The CDR3 is 13 amino acids. In DNA, the CDR3 is TGCAGTGCTAGCAGGGGGCTAACCTACGAGCAGTACTTC. This encodes CSASRGLTYEQYF.

This clonotype appeared a few times. This chain uses TRBV15 with TRBJ2-3, with 9 bases matching TRBD2. Germline trimming cut 0 bases from V and 6 bases from J; bases unmatched to any gene: 10. The CDR3 loop spans 17 amino acids. Germline V gene data show CDR1 as LNHNV and CDR2 as YYDKDF (reference sequence). The CDR3 reads CATSRDALAGLGDTQYF. The CDR3, as DNA: TGTGCCACCAGCAGAGATGCACTAGCGGGCCTGGGGGATACGCAGTATTTT.

This clonotype occurred a few times. The chain links TRBV11-2 to TRBJ2-7; D not resolved. CDR1 is SGHAT, CDR2 FQNNGV, per germline. Trimming took 0 bases from V and 2 from J, leaving 14 bases between them. The CDR3 runs 16 residues. The CDR3 DNA sequence: TGTGCCAGCAGCTTAGAGGGTGGTCACCTCCCCTACGAGCAGTACTTC. This gives the protein CASSLEGGHLPYEQYF.

A few counts support this clonotype. The rearrangement uses TRBV20-1 and TRBJ2-1; no firm D call. Trimming stripped 0 bases from V and 3 bases from J, with 9 bases between. Looked up from germline, CDR1 is DFQATT and CDR2 is SNEGSKA (reference sequence). This CDR3 spans 14 amino acids. The CDR3 DNA sequence: TGCAGTGCTAGAGATCTGACGGACTACAATGAGCAGTTCTTC. It is translated as CSARDLTDYNEQFF.

The chain has TRBV7-9 and TRBJ2-7; no definite D call. This CDR3 has 16 amino acids. Trimming took off 4 bases at V and 2 bases at J, with 18 bases between the two ends. The germline gives CDR1 SEHNR, CDR2 FQNEAQ (reference sequence). The DNA for the CDR3 is TGTGCCAGCAGCTACGGGCCGTCCTCCCAAACCTACGAGCAGTACTTC. Protein sequence: CASSYGPSSQTYEQYF.

This clonotype was recorded a few times. The chain is built from TRBV24-1 and TRBJ1-3; D gene unclear. V lost 10 bases, J lost 3 bases, and 6 bases lay in between. The CDR3 has 11 residues. Germline lookup yields CDR1 KGHDR and CDR2 SFDVKD. In DNA, the CDR3 is TGTGCCACTAGCTTTGGAAACACCATATATTTT. Translation gives CATSFGNTIYF.

V usage is TRBV7-2 and J usage is TRBJ2-1; D not certain. In germline, CDR1 is SGHTA, CDR2 FQGNSA. The CDR3 consists of 14 residues. Trimming shortened V by 2 bases and J by 10 bases, and 15 bases separated the two germline ends. CDR3 sequence reads: CASSLRQLSKEQFF. CDR3 sequence (DNA): TGTGCCAGCAGCTTACGACAACTCTCCAAAGAGCAGTTCTTC.